The entry below gives a single TCR beta chain sequence along with its context. Its antigen is as yet unknown. The data stem from a study of cytomegalovirus exposure and HLA in healthy donors. Study at large: Unique TCRs numbering approximately 80 million, obtained from HLA-typed donors, made up an early data release.

Study-level results: In a later analysis, common viral pathogens appeared linked to several of the most significant clusters. TCR beta chain V- and J-gene trimming was linked, in a later analysis, to a missense variant in DCLRE1C.

Primers for the PCR totalled 60 Vbeta and 13 Jbeta. Profiling relied on immunoSEQ multiplex PCR, and the TCRdb table lists in-frame clones only, not all of them. The table records about 99,000 clones, 79% of them present only once. Germline CDR1 and CDR2: MGHDK and SYGVNS. This CDR3 has 15 residues. Trimming shortened V by 3 bases and J by 1 base, and 9 bases separated the two germline ends. The specimen sequenced was PBMCs. The receptor's source is a male donor in good health and CMV-seropositive. The chain links TRBV25-1 to TRBJ1-4, with D uncertain. This CDR3 is CASSELGRTNEKLFF. CDR3 DNA sequence: TGTGCCAGCAGTGAGCTTGGGAGAACTAATGAAAAACTGTTTTTT.